This TCR beta chain was captured in a study of regulatory T cells in long-lasting Graves disease. Overall study: For under 3 months, newly diagnosed Graves' patients had been taking antithyroid drugs.

The sample's time point: newly diagnosed GD, antithyroid drugs for less than 3 months. TCR sequences were obtained from RNA taken from PBMCs. Investigators report Graves' disease was diagnosed under American Thyroid Association guidelines. V dropped 2 bases and J dropped 5 bases, with 16 bases sitting between them. CDR1 and CDR2 from the germline V gene are MNHEY and SVGAGI. The CDR3 has 15 amino acids. Sequencing libraries for TCR beta were prepared with iRepertoire HTBI primers and Arm-PCR of CDR3 regions. TCRdb re-called the multiplex PCR reads with MiXCR, one entry per CDR3 protein. The table lists around 470,000 distinct CDR3 sequences, 11% to 15% of them singletons. As to this clonotype: This may be a read error, as it is one base from a much larger clone.

This sample was also put to use in a study of T cells in Graves' hyperthyroidism and ophthalmopathy. From that study: The TCR CDR3 first-round RT-PCR relied on the HTBI primer set. Ophthalmopathy and stable hyperthyroidism were told apart by a 13 V-J model.

The source was peripheral blood mononuclear cells (PBMCs), collected at new diagnosis, from a patient treated with antithyroid drugs. The chain combines TRBV6-5 with TRBJ2-7, with a tentative D call TRBD2 (5 bases). This clonotype was obtained from a woman aged 50 to 60 with Graves disease. DNA for the CDR3: TGTGCCAGCAGTTACACTCGAGCTAGCAAGAACGAGCAGTACTTC. Its translation is CASSYTRASKNEQYF.